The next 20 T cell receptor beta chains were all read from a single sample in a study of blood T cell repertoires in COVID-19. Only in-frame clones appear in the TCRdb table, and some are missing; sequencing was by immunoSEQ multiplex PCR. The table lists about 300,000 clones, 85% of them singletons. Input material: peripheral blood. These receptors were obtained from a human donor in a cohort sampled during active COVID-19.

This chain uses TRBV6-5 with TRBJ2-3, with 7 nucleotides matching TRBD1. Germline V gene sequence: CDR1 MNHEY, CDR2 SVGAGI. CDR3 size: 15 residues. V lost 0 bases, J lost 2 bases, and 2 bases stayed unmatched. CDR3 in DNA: TGTGCCAGCAGTTACTCGGGACAGTACACAGATACGCAGTATTTT. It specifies CASSYSGQYTDTQYF.

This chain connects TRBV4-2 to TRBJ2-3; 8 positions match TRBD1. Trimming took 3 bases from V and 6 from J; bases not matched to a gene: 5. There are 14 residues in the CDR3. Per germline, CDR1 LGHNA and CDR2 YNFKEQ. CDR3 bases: TGTGCCAGCAGCCAGGCGACAGGGGTCGATACGCAGTATTTT. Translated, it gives CASSQATGVDTQYF.

CDR3 sequence (DNA): TGCGCCAGCAGCTTGGGGAGACAGGGGGAGAACACTGAAGCTTTCTTT. Protein product: CASSLGRQGENTEAFF. The chain joins TRBV5-1 to TRBJ1-1; 9 bases line up with TRBD1. In germline, CDR1 is SGHRS, CDR2 YFSETQ. The CDR3 runs 16 residues. V shed 0 bases and J 1 base; nucleotides not matched to a gene: 4.

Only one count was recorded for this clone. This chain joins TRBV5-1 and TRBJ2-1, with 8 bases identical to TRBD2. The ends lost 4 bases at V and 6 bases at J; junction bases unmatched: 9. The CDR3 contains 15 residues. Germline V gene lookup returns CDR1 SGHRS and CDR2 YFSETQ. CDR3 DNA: TGCGCCAGCAGCACTGGGACTAGAGTGGGCAATGAGCAGTTCTTC. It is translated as CASSTGTRVGNEQFF.

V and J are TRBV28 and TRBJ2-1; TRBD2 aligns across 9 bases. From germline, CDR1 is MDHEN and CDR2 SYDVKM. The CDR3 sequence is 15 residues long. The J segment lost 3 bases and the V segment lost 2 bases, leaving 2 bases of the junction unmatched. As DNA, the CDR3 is TGTGCCAGCAGTTTAGAGACTAGCGGCTACAATGAGCAGTTCTTC. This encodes CASSLETSGYNEQFF.

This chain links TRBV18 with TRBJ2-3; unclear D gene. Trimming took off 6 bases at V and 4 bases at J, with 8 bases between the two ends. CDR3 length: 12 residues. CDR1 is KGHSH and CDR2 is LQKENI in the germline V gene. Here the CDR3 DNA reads TGTGCCAGCTCCCTTTATTCAGATACGCAGTATTTT. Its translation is CASSLYSDTQYF.

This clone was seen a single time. In DNA form, the CDR3 reads TGTGCCAGCAGCTTAGGAGGGACAGGGCGATCGTTCTCCTACGAGCAGTACTTC. Translated, it gives CASSLGGTGRSFSYEQYF. The V call is TRBV7-9, the J call TRBJ2-7; TRBD1 agrees at 9 bases. Germline V lookup: CDR1 SEHNR, CDR2 FQNEAQ (reference sequence). The J segment lost 0 bases and the V segment lost 1 base, leaving 10 bases of the junction unmatched. The CDR3 spans 18 residues.

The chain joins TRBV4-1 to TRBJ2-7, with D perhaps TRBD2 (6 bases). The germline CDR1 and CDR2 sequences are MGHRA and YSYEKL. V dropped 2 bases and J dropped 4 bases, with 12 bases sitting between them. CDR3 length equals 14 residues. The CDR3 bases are TGCGCCAGCAGCCAAAATGGAGGGCCATACGAGCAGTACTTC. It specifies CASSQNGGPYEQYF.

CDR3 sequence reads: CASSFPPSTNEKLFF. CDR3 DNA sequence: TGTGCCAGCTCATTCCCTCCTTCAACTAATGAAAAACTGTTTTTT. The rearrangement uses TRBV18 and TRBJ1-4; D unclear. Germline V gene sequence: CDR1 KGHSH, CDR2 LQKENI. V was shortened by 5 bases and J by 0 bases, with 10 bases between the two germline ends. The CDR3 runs to 15 residues.

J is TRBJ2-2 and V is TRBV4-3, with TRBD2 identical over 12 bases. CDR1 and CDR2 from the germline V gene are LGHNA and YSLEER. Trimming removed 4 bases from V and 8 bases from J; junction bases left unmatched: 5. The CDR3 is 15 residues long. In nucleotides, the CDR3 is TGCGCCAGCAGCCGACTAGCGGGAGTCGGAGGGGAGCTGTTTTTT. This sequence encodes CASSRLAGVGGELFF.

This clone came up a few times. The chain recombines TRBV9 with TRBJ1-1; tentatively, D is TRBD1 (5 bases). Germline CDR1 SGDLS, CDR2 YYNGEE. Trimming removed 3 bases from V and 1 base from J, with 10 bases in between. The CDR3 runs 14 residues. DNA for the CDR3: TGTGCCAGCAGCGCCGGACACGCGAACACTGAAGCTTTCTTT. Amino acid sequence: CASSAGHANTEAFF.

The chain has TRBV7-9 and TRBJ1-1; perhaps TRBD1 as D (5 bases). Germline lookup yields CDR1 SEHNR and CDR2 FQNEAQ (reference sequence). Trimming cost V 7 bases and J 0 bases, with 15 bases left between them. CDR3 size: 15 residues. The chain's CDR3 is CASTLGVTVNTEAFF. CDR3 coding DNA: TGTGCCAGCACCCTAGGGGTGACCGTGAACACTGAAGCTTTCTTT.

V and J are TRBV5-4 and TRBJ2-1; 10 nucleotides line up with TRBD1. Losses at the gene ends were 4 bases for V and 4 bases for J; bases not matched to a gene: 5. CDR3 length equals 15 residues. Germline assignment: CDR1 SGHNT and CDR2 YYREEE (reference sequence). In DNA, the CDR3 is TGTGCCAGCAGCACCGGGACAGGGGTTTACAATGAGCAGTTCTTC. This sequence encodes CASSTGTGVYNEQFF.

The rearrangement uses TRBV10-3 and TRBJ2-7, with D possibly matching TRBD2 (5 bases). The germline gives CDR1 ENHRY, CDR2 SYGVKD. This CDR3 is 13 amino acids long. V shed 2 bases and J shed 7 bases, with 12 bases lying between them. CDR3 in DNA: TGTGCCATCAGTGAGGCCCGGGAAGGAGAGCAGTACTTC. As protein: CAISEAREGEQYF.

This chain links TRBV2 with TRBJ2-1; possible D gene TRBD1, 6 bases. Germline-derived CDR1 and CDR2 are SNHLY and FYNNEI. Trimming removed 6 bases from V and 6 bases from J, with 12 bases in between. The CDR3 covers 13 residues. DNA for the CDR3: TGTGCCAGCAGCGAGGGGACACTCAATGAGCAGTTCTTC. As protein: CASSEGTLNEQFF.

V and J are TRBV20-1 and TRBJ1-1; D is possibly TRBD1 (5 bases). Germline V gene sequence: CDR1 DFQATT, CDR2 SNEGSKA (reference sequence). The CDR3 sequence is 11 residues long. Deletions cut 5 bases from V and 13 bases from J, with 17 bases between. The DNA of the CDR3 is TGCAGTGCTCGGGACGGGGGGAAGGATTTCTTT. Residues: CSARDGGKDFF.

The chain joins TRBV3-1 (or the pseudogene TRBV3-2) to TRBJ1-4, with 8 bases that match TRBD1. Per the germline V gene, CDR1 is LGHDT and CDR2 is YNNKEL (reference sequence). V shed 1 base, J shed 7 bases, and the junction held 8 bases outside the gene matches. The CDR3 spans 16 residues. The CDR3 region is CASSQASGTGSEKLFF. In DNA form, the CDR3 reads TGTGCCAGCAGCCAAGCGTCCGGGACAGGAAGTGAAAAACTGTTTTTT.

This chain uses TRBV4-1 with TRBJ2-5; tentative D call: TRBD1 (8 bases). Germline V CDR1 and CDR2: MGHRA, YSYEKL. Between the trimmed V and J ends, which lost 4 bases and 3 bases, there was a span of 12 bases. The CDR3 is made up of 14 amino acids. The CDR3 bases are TGCGCCAGCAGCCCACAGGGGGGGAAAGAGACCCAGTACTTC. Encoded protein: CASSPQGGKETQYF.

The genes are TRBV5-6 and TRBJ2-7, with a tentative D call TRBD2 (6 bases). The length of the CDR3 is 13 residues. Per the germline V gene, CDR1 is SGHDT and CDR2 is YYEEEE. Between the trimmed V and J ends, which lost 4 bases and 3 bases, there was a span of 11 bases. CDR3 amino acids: CASSRLGFYEQYF. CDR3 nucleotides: TGTGCCAGCAGCCGACTAGGGTTCTACGAGCAGTACTTC.

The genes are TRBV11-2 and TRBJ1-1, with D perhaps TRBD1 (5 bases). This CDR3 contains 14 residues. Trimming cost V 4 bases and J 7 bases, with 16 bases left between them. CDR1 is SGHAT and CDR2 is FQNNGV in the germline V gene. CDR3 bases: TGTGCCAGCAGCTCCCAAGCAGGGCGCATTGAAGCTTTCTTT. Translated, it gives CASSSQAGRIEAFF.